Below, 19 T cell receptor beta chains from the same sample are listed, as sequenced in a study of blood T cell repertoires in COVID-19. Clones were sequenced by immunoSEQ multiplex PCR, and TCRdb holds only the in-frame ones, with some missing. The sample holds about 280,000 clones, around nine tenths seen once. The sample was peripheral blood. The receptors come from a man aged 50-59 years with acute or convalescent COVID-19.

This rearrangement joins TRBV18 to TRBJ1-1; 8 bases fit TRBD1. CDR1 and CDR2 (germline): KGHSH, LQKENI. Trimming removed 6 bases from V and 4 bases from J; junction bases left unmatched: 4. The CDR3 spans 13 residues. CDR3 residues: CASSLDRGTEAFF. The CDR3 DNA reads TGTGCCAGCTCCCTTGACAGGGGCACTGAAGCTTTCTTT.

The genes are TRBV19 and TRBJ2-3, with TRBD2 matching over 11 bases. V lost 0 bases to trimming and J lost 3 bases; unmatched junction nucleotides: 11. The CDR3 runs 19 residues. CDR1 is LNHDA and CDR2 is SQIVND in the germline V gene (reference sequence). CDR3 loop: CASSIDLGGTSGLTDTQYF. The CDR3 DNA reads as TGTGCCAGTAGTATAGATCTTGGAGGGACTAGCGGATTAACAGATACGCAGTATTTT. Full variable domain (remainder filled in from reference TRBV19 and TRBJ2-3): DGGITQSPKYLFRKEGQNVTLSCEQNLNHDAMYWYRQDPGQGLRLIYYSQIVNDFQKGDIAEGYSVSREKKESFPLTVTSAQKNPTAFYLCASSIDLGGTSGLTDTQYFGPGTRLTVL.

The rearrangement links TRBV19 to TRBJ1-6; D is unclear. The V gene lost 5 bases and the J gene lost 10 bases, with 18 bases spanning the gap. CDR1 is LNHDA and CDR2 is SQIVND in the germline V gene (reference sequence). The CDR3 loop spans 15 amino acids. This CDR3 is CASSSSLGIGSPLHF. CDR3 DNA sequence: TGTGCCAGTAGTTCAAGCCTCGGGATTGGGTCACCCCTCCACTTT.

This clone has a single count. The rearrangement uses TRBV12-3 or TRBV12-4 and TRBJ2-1; D is uncertain. The CDR3 consists of 12 residues. Trimming cost V 5 bases and J 12 bases, with 14 bases left between them. In nucleotides, the CDR3 is TGTGCCAGCAGTCCCCGTCAGGCGCGGCAGTTCTTC. Its protein product is CASSPRQARQFF.

This clone was counted once. This chain connects TRBV5-4 to TRBJ1-4; no definite D call. The CDR3 has 13 amino acids. Between the trimmed V and J ends, which lost 8 bases and 6 bases, there was a span of 14 bases. The V gene's germline CDR1 is SGHNT and CDR2 YYREEE (reference sequence). CDR3 nucleotides: TGTGCCAGTTCCTTTATGAGTCATGAAAAACTGTTTTTT. It specifies CASSFMSHEKLFF.

This chain uses TRBV5-5 with TRBJ2-7; D is perhaps TRBD2 (6 bases). Trimming took 2 bases from V and 2 from J, leaving 14 bases between them. The CDR3 is 15 residues long. Germline-derived CDR1 and CDR2 are SGHKS and YYEKEE (reference sequence). CDR3 in DNA: TGTGCCAGCAGCTTCCCGACTAGAGCCCCCTACGAGCAGTACTTC. This codes for CASSFPTRAPYEQYF. Full variable domain (remainder filled in from reference TRBV5-5 and TRBJ2-7): DAGVTQSPTHLIKTRGQQVTLRCSPISGHKSVSWYQQVLGQGPQFIFQYYEKEERGRGNFPDRFSARQFPNYSSELNVNALLLGDSALYLCASSFPTRAPYEQYFGPGTRLTVT.

This sequence joins TRBV29-1 and TRBJ1-3; D might be TRBD1 (6 bases). Germline assignment: CDR1 SQVTM and CDR2 ANQGSEA. The CDR3 extends over 13 amino acids. V gave up 4 bases and J gave up 4 bases, with 11 bases separating them. In nucleotides, the CDR3 is TGCAGCGTTGCTCGGGGGGCGGGAAACACCATATATTTT. It encodes CSVARGAGNTIYF.

The V call is TRBV3-1 (or the pseudogene TRBV3-2), the J call TRBJ1-1, with no clear D. Trimming took off 6 bases at V and 0 bases at J, with 8 bases between the two ends. The germline V gene has CDR1 LGHDT and CDR2 YNNKEL (reference sequence). The CDR3 runs to 13 residues. For the CDR3, the DNA is TGTGCCAGCAGTCGGGGAATGAACACTGAAGCTTTCTTT. Amino acids: CASSRGMNTEAFF.

The chain uses TRBV5-8 and TRBJ1-1; D gene ambiguous. Trimming removed 6 bases from V and 1 base from J, with 13 bases in between. The CDR3 extends over 14 amino acids. Germline V CDR1 and CDR2: SGHTS, YDEGEE. CDR3 sequence: CASTHLWANTEAFF. The CDR3 region has the DNA TGTGCCAGCACTCACTTATGGGCGAACACTGAAGCTTTCTTT. Together with reference TRBV5-8 and TRBJ1-1, the CDR3 gives the full variable domain: EAGVTQSPTHLIKTRGQQATLRCSPISGHTSVYWYQQALGLGLQFLLWYDEGEERNRGNFPPRFSGRQFPNYSSELNVNALELEDSALYLCASTHLWANTEAFFGQGTRLTVV.

V gene TRBV7-9 combines with J gene TRBJ1-2; D is ambiguous. CDR3 length: 12 residues. Germline V gene lookup returns CDR1 SEHNR and CDR2 FQNEAQ (reference sequence). The V end was cut by 1 base, the J end by 10 bases, with 10 bases between. The CDR3 is CASSLEEGPYTF. The DNA of the CDR3 is TGTGCCAGCAGCTTAGAGGAGGGCCCCTACACCTTC.

The J gene is TRBJ1-1, the V gene TRBV7-9, with D uncertain. The germline V and J ends were trimmed by 5 bases and 2 bases, with 6 bases remaining between them. Germline V gene lookup returns CDR1 SEHNR and CDR2 FQNEAQ (reference sequence). The CDR3 length is 12 residues. The CDR3 DNA reads TGTGCCAGCAGCCGGACTAACACTGAAGCTTTCTTT. It translates to CASSRTNTEAFF.

This clone was found a few times. The gene calls are TRBV28 and TRBJ2-7; a possible D gene is TRBD2 (5 bases). Germline V gene lookup returns CDR1 MDHEN and CDR2 SYDVKM. Trimming stripped 3 bases from V and 6 bases from J, with 9 bases between. This CDR3 contains 12 residues. As DNA, the CDR3 is TGTGCCAGCAGTTTTCGAGCGGTCGAGCAGTACTTC. Translation: CASSFRAVEQYF. The full variable domain, completed using reference TRBV28 and TRBJ2-7, is DVKVTQSSRYLVKRTGEKVFLECVQDMDHENMFWYRQDPGLGLRLIYFSYDVKMKEKGDIPEGYSVSREKKERFSLILESASTNQTSMYLCASSFRAVEQYFGPGTRLTVT.

V is TRBV27 and J is TRBJ2-4, with 8 bases matching TRBD1. This CDR3 region has 14 residues. V lost 4 bases to trimming and J lost 8 bases; unmatched junction nucleotides: 7. Germline V gives CDR1 MNHEY, CDR2 SMNVEV (reference sequence). The CDR3 DNA follows: TGTGCCAGCAGTTCCAGGGGGCCTGGGGACATTCAGTACTTC. Protein: CASSSRGPGDIQYF.

The chain joins TRBV7-2 to TRBJ2-7; D remains unclear. The germline CDR1 and CDR2 sequences are SGHTA and FQGNSA. There are 15 residues in the CDR3. V lost 7 bases to trimming and J lost 0 bases, with 16 bases between them. CDR3: CASISRGPSSYEQYF. CDR3 DNA sequence: TGTGCCAGCATCTCACGTGGCCCTTCCTCCTACGAGCAGTACTTC.

This clone was seen a single time. The chain combines TRBV2 with TRBJ1-6, with TRBD1 matching over 11 bases. Trimming removed 4 bases from V and 4 bases from J; junction bases left unmatched: 3. Germline V gives CDR1 SNHLY, CDR2 FYNNEI. The CDR3 contains 16 residues. CDR3 sequence: CASSGDRGVYNSPLHF. CDR3 DNA sequence: TGTGCCAGCAGTGGGGACAGGGGGGTTTATAATTCACCCCTCCACTTT.

This chain connects TRBV13 to TRBJ1-2, with D possibly matching TRBD1 (6 bases). The CDR3 runs 12 residues. Looked up from germline, CDR1 is PRHDT and CDR2 is FYEKMQ (reference sequence). The V end was cut by 3 bases, the J end by 7 bases, with 9 bases between. CDR3 nucleotides: TGTGCCAGCAGCTTGGGGGCGGCTGGCTACACCTTC. Translating it yields CASSLGAAGYTF.

The DNA of the CDR3 is TGTGCCAGCACCGTTGGAGGTGCAGATACGCAGTATTTT. Translation: CASTVGGADTQYF. J is TRBJ2-3 and V is TRBV7-3, with D possibly being TRBD2 (5 bases). V was cut by 7 bases and J by 4 bases, with 12 bases left in between. The CDR3 totals 13 residues. Per germline, CDR1 SGHTA and CDR2 FQGTGA.

The rearrangement links TRBV6-5 to TRBJ2-7; D is possibly TRBD2 (7 bases). Germline V gives CDR1 MNHEY, CDR2 SVGAGI. V lost 6 bases and J 6 bases, leaving 18 bases between the germline ends. The CDR3 sequence is 14 residues long. The CDR3 loop is CASRPQGRVGEQYF. The DNA for the CDR3 is TGTGCCAGCAGGCCTCAGGGGAGGGTCGGCGAGCAGTACTTC.

This clone was recorded a few times. The rearrangement uses TRBV7-9 and TRBJ2-7; D possibly corresponds to TRBD1 (6 bases). CDR1 and CDR2 (germline): SEHNR, FQNEAQ (reference sequence). V was shortened by 5 bases and J by 5 bases, with 10 bases between the two germline ends. This CDR3 has 12 amino acids. The CDR3 sequence: CASSPWGHEQYF. CDR3 DNA sequence: TGTGCCAGCAGCCCGTGGGGGCACGAGCAGTACTTC.